These 32 T cell receptor beta chains originate from one sample sequenced in a study of shared clonotypes between healthy human individuals. The protocol was immunoSEQ multiplex PCR, while the TCRdb copy is restricted to in-frame clones and leaves out a portion. The profile shows some 490,000 clones, over 70% of them singletons. Sequenced: PBMCs. These receptors all come from a woman aged 40 to 49 in good health. Some clones in this sample may be carry-over from other donors' samples.

As to this clone: A far larger clone is a single base away, which makes a read error likely. J is TRBJ2-7 and V is TRBV10-2, with D maybe TRBD1 (5 bases). This CDR3 contains 14 residues. The germline CDR1 and CDR2 sequences are WSHSY and SAAADI. The CDR3 coding sequence is TGCGCCAGCCACGGACCAGGGAAATCGGACGAGCAGTGCTTC. It translates to CASHGPGKSDEQCF.

The chain is built from TRBV7-8 and TRBJ2-3, with D possibly TRBD1 on 6 matching bases. The V gene lost 4 bases and the J gene lost 0 bases, with 17 bases spanning the gap. This CDR3 contains 17 residues. In germline, CDR1 is SGHVS, CDR2 FQNEAQ. CDR3 region: CASSSQTGISSTDTQYF. The CDR3 DNA is TGTGCCAGCAGCTCGCAAACAGGGATCTCTAGCACAGATACGCAGTATTTT.

This clone was detected once. This chain joins TRBV7-8 and TRBJ2-7; 13 nucleotides match TRBD2. Germline V gives CDR1 SGHVS, CDR2 FQNEAQ. V was pared by 3 bases and J by 5 bases, with 10 bases of the junction left unmatched. There are 17 residues in the CDR3. The CDR3 reads CASSFDGLAGALDEQYF. The CDR3 bases are TGTGCCAGCAGCTTTGACGGACTAGCGGGAGCTCTCGACGAGCAGTACTTC.

A word on this clone: This probably arose from a read error, given a far larger clone one base away. Other DNA sequences in the sample encode the same CDR3. This chain connects TRBV29-1 to TRBJ1-1; TRBD1 agrees at 8 bases. Germline loops: CDR1 SQVTM, CDR2 ANQGSEA. The CDR3 sequence is 14 residues long. CDR3 nucleotide sequence: TGCAGTGCCGCTGACAGGGGAGAGTACACTGAAGCTTTCTTT. Residues: CSAADRGEYTEAFF.

At least ten counts were recorded for this clone. V is TRBV28 and J is TRBJ1-2; TRBD1 is a possible D gene (5 bases). Germline CDR1 and CDR2: MDHEN and SYDVKM. The CDR3 covers 13 residues. Trimming took 6 bases from V and 4 from J, leaving 12 bases between them. CDR3 DNA sequence: TGTGCCAGCAGCGTTGGGACGGCCTATGGCTACACCTTC. This translates into CASSVGTAYGYTF.

The CDR3 sequence: CASSENGAGRGNTIYF. CDR3 nucleotides: TGTGCCAGCAGTGAAAACGGCGCAGGTCGAGGAAACACCATATATTTT. This chain links TRBV6-1 with TRBJ1-3; D not resolved. The CDR3 covers 16 residues. CDR1 is MNHNS and CDR2 is SASEGT in the germline V gene. V lost 2 bases and J lost 4, with 15 bases in between.

This chain connects TRBV4-2 to TRBJ2-2; TRBD2 agrees at 8 bases. The CDR3 totals 17 residues. V was clipped by 4 bases and J by 6 bases; unmatched bases: 13. CDR1 LGHNA and CDR2 YNFKEQ come from the germline V gene. The CDR3 nucleotides are TGTGCCAGCAGCCTGCGCCCGAGCGGGAGCGAAGCCGGGGAGCTGTTTTTT. Its protein is CASSLRPSGSEAGELFF.

V usage is TRBV5-1 and J usage is TRBJ1-1; 7 bases align to TRBD1. Trimming took 3 bases from V and 4 from J; bases not matched to a gene: 9. CDR1 and CDR2 from the germline V gene are SGHRS and YFSETQ. The CDR3 loop spans 15 amino acids. The CDR3 nucleotides read TGCGCCAGCAGCTCAGGGGGAGGTGCGGGCACTGAAGCTTTCTTT. Encoded protein: CASSSGGGAGTEAFF.

This sequence joins TRBV7-6 and TRBJ2-1; a weak D match, TRBD2 (5 bases). Looked up from germline, CDR1 is SGHVS and CDR2 is FNYEAQ. With 5 bases removed from V and 6 bases from J, the gap between germline ends came to 8 bases. CDR3 length: 12 amino acids. The CDR3 DNA reads as TGTGCCAGCAGCCGGAGCGGCAATGAGCAGTTCTTC. Translated: CASSRSGNEQFF.

This clone was recorded at least ten times. This sample includes further DNA sequences coding for the same CDR3. The gene calls are TRBV2 and TRBJ1-5, with a tentative D call TRBD1 (5 bases). The CDR3 extends over 15 amino acids. Trimming took 5 bases from V and 4 from J, leaving 15 bases between them. Germline lookup yields CDR1 SNHLY and CDR2 FYNNEI. The CDR3 DNA is TGTGCCAGCAGTCCACTCGGGGCCAGGAATCAGCCCCAGCATTTT. This codes for CASSPLGARNQPQHF.

The CDR3 is CAISESHGQETQYF. DNA of the CDR3: TGTGCCATCAGTGAGTCGCACGGTCAGGAGACCCAGTACTTC. This chain links TRBV10-3 with TRBJ2-5; D uncertain. Trimming took off 0 bases at V and 5 bases at J, with 10 bases between the two ends. Germline values: CDR1 ENHRY, CDR2 SYGVKD. The CDR3 is 14 residues long.

The chain recombines TRBV7-6 with TRBJ2-5, with unresolved D. CDR1 and CDR2 from the germline V gene are SGHVS and FNYEAQ. V was clipped by 5 bases and J by 3 bases, with 4 bases between them. The CDR3 totals 11 residues. The CDR3 region is CASSTKETQYF. DNA of the CDR3: TGTGCCAGCAGCACTAAAGAGACCCAGTACTTC.

The V and J genes are TRBV28 and TRBJ2-7; D is undetermined. The CDR3 is made up of 14 amino acids. Trimming stripped 4 bases from V and 3 bases from J, with 13 bases between. The V gene's germline CDR1 is MDHEN and CDR2 SYDVKM. CDR3 nucleotides: TGTGCCAGCAGTTCCGCGTTCTCGGGCTACGAGCAGTACTTC. Encoded protein: CASSSAFSGYEQYF.

V is TRBV10-3 and J is TRBJ1-1; tentative D call: TRBD1 (5 bases). The CDR3 contains 15 residues. The germline V gene has CDR1 ENHRY and CDR2 SYGVKD. V was trimmed by 6 bases and J by 3 bases, leaving 17 bases between them. CDR3 protein: CAIRPFEGRDTEAFF. The CDR3 region has the DNA TGTGCCATCAGACCCTTTGAGGGGCGAGACACTGAAGCTTTCTTT.

J is TRBJ1-2 and V is TRBV11-2; D not certain. Germline-derived CDR1 and CDR2 are SGHAT and FQNNGV. V was clipped by 1 base and J by 2 bases, with 11 bases between them. The CDR3 sequence is 15 residues long. The CDR3 spells CASSLVDSGNYGYTF. The CDR3 DNA reads TGTGCCAGCAGCTTAGTCGATAGCGGAAACTATGGCTACACCTTC.

The chain links TRBV2 to TRBJ1-5; TRBD1 might be the D (5 bases). V gave up 2 bases and J gave up 11 bases, with 16 bases separating them. Looked up from germline, CDR1 is SNHLY and CDR2 is FYNNEI. This CDR3 has 14 residues. CDR3 protein: CASSETPGRSAQHF. In nucleotides, the CDR3 is TGTGCCAGCAGTGAAACTCCGGGGCGATCAGCCCAGCATTTT.

The table lists this clone with a count of one. The chain carries TRBV5-1 and TRBJ2-3; D remains ambiguous. This CDR3 spans 13 amino acids. Looked up from germline, CDR1 is SGHRS and CDR2 is YFSETQ. V was clipped by 4 bases and J by 5 bases, with 11 bases between them. For the CDR3, the DNA is TGCGCCAGCAGCGGGGTCGGGCAAGATACGCAGTATTTT. As protein: CASSGVGQDTQYF.

In its sample, this clone was seen once. This probably arose from a read error, given a far larger clone one base away. The chain couples TRBV4-3 to TRBJ2-5, with 9 bases that match TRBD1. Germline trimming cut 2 bases from V and 6 bases from J; bases unmatched to any gene: 10. The germline gives CDR1 LGHNA, CDR2 YSLEER. The CDR3 consists of 16 residues. The DNA of the CDR3 is TGCGCCAGCAGCCAATCCAGGACAGGGGATCGAAAGACCCAGTACTTC. It is translated as CASSQSRTGDRKTQYF.

With respect to this clone: A far bigger clonotype differs at one base, so this is likely a read error. In the same sample, other DNA sequences code for this CDR3. This chain uses TRBV2 with TRBJ2-3; perhaps TRBD2 as D (6 bases). Germline loops: CDR1 SNHLY, CDR2 FYNNEI. The CDR3 runs to 16 residues. The germline V and J ends were trimmed by 5 bases and 3 bases, with 18 bases remaining between them. DNA for the CDR3: TGTGCCAGCAGTCCCCTGGGGGGACGGGGTACAGATACGCAGTATTTT. Its translation is CASSPLGGRGTDTQYF.

Comments on this clone: It differs at one base from a far larger clone, so likely a read error. The sample carries other DNA sequences with the same CDR3. The chain links TRBV9 to TRBJ2-1; 11 bases are a match to TRBD2. The CDR3 is made up of 15 amino acids. The V gene's germline CDR1 is SGDLS and CDR2 YYNGEE. This CDR3 reads CASSPRLAGLNEQFF. The CDR3 nucleotides are TGTGCCAGCAGCCCCCGACTAGCGGGACTGAATGAACAGTTCTTC.

This chain joins TRBV7-2 and TRBJ1-5; possible D gene TRBD1, 6 bases. The ends were cut back, 0 bases at V and 0 bases at J, with 15 bases in the middle. The CDR3 loop spans 18 amino acids. From germline, CDR1 is SGHTA and CDR2 FQGNSA. The CDR3 sequence is CASSLAGQLINSNQPQHF. In DNA form, the CDR3 reads TGTGCCAGCAGCTTAGCAGGACAGCTGATCAATAGCAATCAGCCCCAGCATTTT.

The CDR3 DNA reads TGTGCCAGCAGCTTGGACAGGTTTAGTGGCTACACCTTC. It is translated as CASSLDRFSGYTF. This sequence joins TRBV5-5 and TRBJ1-2; possibly TRBD1 for D (5 bases). This CDR3 has 13 residues. V lost 0 bases to trimming and J lost 7 bases, with 10 bases between them. Germline values: CDR1 SGHKS, CDR2 YYEKEE (reference sequence).

This clone showed up many times. This chain connects TRBV2 to TRBJ2-5; D gene unclear. The J call may be wrong; the DNA end is better matched by TRBJ2-7. In germline, CDR1 is SNHLY, CDR2 FYNNEI. The CDR3 is made up of 15 amino acids. The CDR3 region has the DNA TGTGCCAGCAGTGACCGTTCTACATTCTCCTACGAGCAGTACTTC. Translated: CASSDRSTFSYEQYF.

In the case of this clone: A read error is possible here, since a much larger clone lies one base away. This chain joins TRBV9 and TRBJ2-1; TRBD2 matches 12 bases. V dropped 0 bases and J dropped 8; count of bases not matched to a gene: 3. CDR3 length: 15 amino acids. The germline V gene encodes CDR1 SGDLS and CDR2 YYNGEE. For the CDR3, the DNA is TGTGCCAGCAGCGTAGGACTAGCGGGAGTCGATGAGCAGTTCTTC. The encoded protein is CASSVGLAGVDEQFF.

The rearrangement links TRBV7-9 to TRBJ1-4; no definite D call. V lost 1 base to trimming and J lost 3 bases, with 9 bases between them. The CDR3 has 15 amino acids. Germline V gene data show CDR1 as SEHNR and CDR2 as FQNEAQ (reference sequence). The CDR3 coding sequence is TGTGCCAGCAGCTTAGAACGGAGTTCTAATGAAAAACTGTTTTTT. Protein sequence: CASSLERSSNEKLFF.

This clone was counted once. V is TRBV6-5 and J is TRBJ2-2; perhaps TRBD2 as D (5 bases). V was trimmed by 3 bases and J by 5 bases, leaving 7 bases between them. The germline V gene has CDR1 MNHEY and CDR2 SVGAGI. This CDR3 comprises 13 residues. The CDR3 bases are TGTGCCAGCAGTTATCCGGGAACCGGGGAGCTGTTTTTT. It is translated as CASSYPGTGELFF.

There are a few counts of this clone. The chain carries TRBV18 and TRBJ2-2; 7 bases agree with TRBD2. The germline CDR1 and CDR2 sequences are KGHSH and LQKENI. V shed 3 bases, J shed 5 bases, and the junction held 9 bases outside the gene matches. The CDR3 sequence is 16 residues long. The CDR3 DNA reads as TGTGCCAGCTCACCCATCGGCGGGAGAGGTACCGGGGAGCTGTTTTTT. Encoded protein: CASSPIGGRGTGELFF.

CDR3 in amino acids: CAWSSHGGSGTNEKLFF. In DNA, the CDR3 is TGTGCCTGGAGTTCTCACGGGGGAAGTGGGACTAATGAAAAACTGTTTTTT. This chain joins TRBV30 and TRBJ1-4; D perhaps matches TRBD1 (5 bases). Trimming removed 2 bases at V and 2 bases at J, with 18 bases between. This CDR3 is 17 amino acids long. The V gene's germline CDR1 is GTSNPN and CDR2 SVGIG (reference sequence).

J is TRBJ2-3 and V is TRBV6-1; 10 bases line up with TRBD2. The length of the CDR3 is 14 residues. The germline V gene has CDR1 MNHNS and CDR2 SASEGT. V shed 5 bases, J shed 5 bases, and the junction held 4 bases outside the gene matches. This CDR3 reads CASSRRTSGDTQYF. DNA for the CDR3: TGTGCCAGCAGTAGACGGACTAGCGGAGATACGCAGTATTTT.

This chain joins TRBV5-1 and TRBJ2-1, with TRBD2 matching 9 bases. The V and J ends lost 4 bases and 5 bases, in that order; junction bases with no gene match: 7. Germline loops: CDR1 SGHRS, CDR2 YFSETQ. CDR3 size: 15 residues. The CDR3: CASSNLLAGDNEQFF. For the CDR3, the DNA is TGCGCCAGCAGCAACCTACTAGCGGGCGACAATGAGCAGTTCTTC.

This clone was seen a single time. The chain couples TRBV7-2 to TRBJ2-2; 7 bases agree with TRBD1. CDR1 SGHTA and CDR2 FQGNSA come from the germline V gene. The trim removed 1 base at V and 2 bases at J, leaving 1 base unmatched. This CDR3 contains 15 residues. As DNA, the CDR3 is TGTGCCAGCAGCTTAGGACAGGGCAACACCGGGGAGCTGTTTTTT. This codes for CASSLGQGNTGELFF.

This clone was counted a single time. This sequence joins TRBV2 and TRBJ2-7; 8 bases map to TRBD2. Germline CDR1 SNHLY, CDR2 FYNNEI. The CDR3 extends over 15 amino acids. Unmatched junction bases numbered 15, after V lost 7 bases and J lost 7 bases. The CDR3 loop reads CASTLQTGRGGEQYF. DNA for the CDR3: TGTGCCAGCACACTCCAGACGGGCCGGGGGGGTGAGCAGTACTTC.